This entry features one T cell receptor (beta chain) sequence. What it binds is not known. What was sequenced were expressed TCRB transcripts, since all of the isolated RNA had been reverse transcribed. Data came from immunoSEQ multiplex PCR; TCRdb stores just in-frame clones and leaves some out. The sample carries approximately 730,000 clones, around 15% recorded once. A sort by CD45RO/CCR7/CD25/CD127/CD95/CD27 yielded CD4+ naive, central memory, regulatory and stem cell-like memory cells. The data derive from a study of beta chain features in type 1 diabetes. Regarding the study as a whole: Within each of all four CD4+ subsets, Type 1 diabetes patients had TCRB CDR3s that were moderately but significantly shorter.

The CDR3 spans 15 residues. J lost 7 bases, V lost 4 bases, and 6 bases had no gene match. Germline-derived CDR1 and CDR2 are MGHRA and YSYEKL. The sequencing sample was made of naive CD4+ T cells from blood. The genes are TRBV4-1 and TRBJ2-1; 11 positions agree with TRBD2. This TCR was sampled from a man aged 18-30 years with type 1 diabetes. The CDR3 reads CASSLGASGGNEQFF. CDR3 nucleotide sequence: TGCGCCAGCAGCCTAGGGGCTAGCGGGGGGAATGAGCAGTTCTTC.